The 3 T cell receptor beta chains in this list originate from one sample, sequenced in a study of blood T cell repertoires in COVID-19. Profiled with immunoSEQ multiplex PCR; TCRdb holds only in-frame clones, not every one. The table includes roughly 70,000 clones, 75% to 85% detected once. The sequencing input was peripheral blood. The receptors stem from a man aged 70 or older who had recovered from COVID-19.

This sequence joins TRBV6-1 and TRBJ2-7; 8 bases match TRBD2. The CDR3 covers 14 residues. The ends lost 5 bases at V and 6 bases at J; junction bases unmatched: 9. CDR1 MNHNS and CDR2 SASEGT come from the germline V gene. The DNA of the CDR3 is TGTGCCAGCAGTTGGGAGCGGGAGTTTAGCGAGCAGTACTTC. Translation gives CASSWEREFSEQYF.

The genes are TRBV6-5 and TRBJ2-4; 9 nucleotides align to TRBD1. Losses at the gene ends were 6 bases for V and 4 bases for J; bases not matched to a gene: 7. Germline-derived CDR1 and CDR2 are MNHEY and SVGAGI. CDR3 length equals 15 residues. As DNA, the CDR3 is TGTGCCAGCAGAACCGGGACAGGGAAGAAAAACATTCAGTACTTC. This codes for CASRTGTGKKNIQYF.

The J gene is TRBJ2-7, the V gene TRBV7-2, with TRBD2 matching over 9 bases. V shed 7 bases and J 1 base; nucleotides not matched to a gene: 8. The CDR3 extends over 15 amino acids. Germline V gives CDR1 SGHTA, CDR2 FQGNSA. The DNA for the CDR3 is TGTGCCAGCACCCGGGGGAGCGGGGGGTCCTACGAGCAGTACTTC. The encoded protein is CASTRGSGGSYEQYF.